This T cell receptor beta chain derives from a study of T cell responses to AZD1222 COVID-19 vaccine. Per the germline V gene, CDR1 is LNHDA and CDR2 is SQIVND (reference sequence). The trim removed 8 bases at V and 1 base at J, leaving 8 bases unmatched. This CDR3 is 15 amino acids long. In the case of this clone: Its antigen is not identified.

Sequenced by immunoSEQ multiplex PCR; TCRdb stores in-frame clones only, minus some. In the table there are tens of thousands of clones, around 83% of which are singletons. Study outcomes and limitations: Spike-wide vaccine-associated CD4 TCRs dominated at 160-218 and 743-854. There were mostly white British donors and more females than males, and clonal diversity was possibly underestimated. Variant regions that are unmutated are reportedly the target of nearly half of spike-specific TCRs.

This chain joins TRBV19 and TRBJ2-3; 8 nucleotides line up with TRBD2. The clonotype comes from an adult in good health. This specimen consisted of peripheral blood, obtained on day 0 of AZD1222 vaccination. The CDR3 sequence is CASGAGVVGTDTQYF. The CDR3 region has the DNA TGTGCCAGTGGAGCGGGGGTGGTAGGCACAGATACGCAGTATTTT. Complete variable domain (other parts from reference TRBV19 and TRBJ2-3): DGGITQSPKYLFRKEGQNVTLSCEQNLNHDAMYWYRQDPGQGLRLIYYSQIVNDFQKGDIAEGYSVSREKKESFPLTVTSAQKNPTAFYLCASGAGVVGTDTQYFGPGTRLTVL.